This TCR beta chain comes out of a study of T cell repertoires in cytomegalovirus infection. CDR1 and CDR2 from the germline V gene are SGHRS and YFSETQ. The CDR3 length is 15 residues. The V and J ends lost 3 bases and 5 bases, in that order; junction bases with no gene match: 7. As for this clonotype: As yet, its antigen is unknown.

TCRdb re-called the reads through MiXCR, storing one row per CDR3 protein. Of some 800,000 distinct CDR3 sequences listed, 29% were seen once; the top ten hold about 12%. The TCR was taken from a human donor in good health (CMV status not recorded). Some clones in this sample may be carry-over from other donors' samples. This material consisted of cultured CD8+ T cells from PBMCs, taken from culture after CMV antigen stimulation. This rearrangement joins TRBV5-1 to TRBJ2-5; 10 bases align to TRBD1. This CDR3 reads CASSSIDRGRETQYF. CDR3 DNA: TGCGCCAGCAGCTCAATTGACAGGGGGCGGGAGACCCAGTACTTC. The complete variable domain, with remaining parts taken from reference TRBV5-1 and TRBJ2-5, reads KAGVTQTPRYLIKTRGQQVTLSCSPISGHRSVSWYQQTPGQGLQFLFEYFSETQRNKGNFPGRFSGRQFSNSRSEMNVSTLELGDSALYLCASSSIDRGRETQYFGPGTRLLVL.